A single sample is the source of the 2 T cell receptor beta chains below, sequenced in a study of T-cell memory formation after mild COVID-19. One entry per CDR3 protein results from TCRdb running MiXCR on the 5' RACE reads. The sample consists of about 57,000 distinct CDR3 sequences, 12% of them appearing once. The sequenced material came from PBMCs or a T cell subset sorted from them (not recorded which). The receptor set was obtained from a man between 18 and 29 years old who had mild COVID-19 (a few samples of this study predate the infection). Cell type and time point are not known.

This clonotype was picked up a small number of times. CDR3 sequence: CASSFLVGHGTDTQYF. In nucleotides, the CDR3 is TGTGCCAGCAGTTTCCTAGTAGGACACGGCACAGATACGCAGTATTTT. The chain combines TRBV12-3 or TRBV12-4 with TRBJ2-3; D may be TRBD1 (5 bases). CDR3 length: 16 residues. Trimming left V 3 bases short and J 1 base short, with 14 bases between.

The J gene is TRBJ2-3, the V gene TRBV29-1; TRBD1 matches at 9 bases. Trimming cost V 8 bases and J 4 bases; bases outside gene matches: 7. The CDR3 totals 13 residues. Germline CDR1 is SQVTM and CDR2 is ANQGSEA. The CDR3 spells CSYRGLSSDTQYF. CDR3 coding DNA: TGCAGCTACAGGGGGCTATCTTCAGATACGCAGTATTTT.